These 5 T cell receptor beta chains were sequenced from one sample in a study of control samples from healthy donors and cancer patients (dated by TCRdb to 2019 to 2021). The library was produced with the immunoSEQ multiplex PCR assay. TCRdb limited this immuneACCESS table to in-frame rearrangements with V and J called. A share of clones is missing; checked studies link under half to unresolved V genes, and the rest is unexplained. This sample lists roughly 84,000 clones; about 91% were detected once. Of the sample, 6.5% to 7.5% is held by the ten largest clones. Sample: blood. These TCRs come from a man aged 50 or older in good health.

The chain links TRBV9 to TRBJ2-1; 9 bases fit TRBD1. Per germline, CDR1 SGDLS and CDR2 YYNGEE. The CDR3 is 14 residues long. The junction had 7 bases not matched to a gene; V was cut back by 3 bases and J by 9 bases. The DNA of the CDR3 is TGTGCCAGCAGCGCCCAAACAGGGGGCACTGAGCAGTTCTTC. This sequence encodes CASSAQTGGTEQFF. Using reference TRBV9 and TRBJ2-1 for the parts outside the CDR3, the full variable domain is DSGVTQTPKHLITATGQRVTLRCSPRSGDLSVYWYQQSLDQGLQFLIQYYNGEERAKGNILERFSAQQFPDLHSELNLSSLELGDSALYFCASSAQTGGTEQFFGPGTRLTVL.

The chain joins TRBV19 to TRBJ2-7; 8 positions match TRBD1. The CDR3 is made up of 14 amino acids. The germline gives CDR1 LNHDA, CDR2 SQIVND (reference sequence). V lost 3 bases and J lost 2; bases outside the gene matches: 3. The CDR3 here is CASSIGTGTYEQYF. The CDR3 DNA sequence: TGTGCCAGTAGTATCGGGACAGGTACCTACGAGCAGTACTTC.

V and J are TRBV9 and TRBJ2-3; D uncertain. Germline lookup yields CDR1 SGDLS and CDR2 YYNGEE. The CDR3 covers 11 residues. V was shortened by 0 bases and J by 6 bases, with 2 bases between the two germline ends. CDR3 region: CASSVGDTQYF. CDR3 in DNA: TGTGCCAGCAGCGTAGGGGATACGCAGTATTTT. The whole variable domain, remainder taken from reference TRBV9 and TRBJ2-3, is DSGVTQTPKHLITATGQRVTLRCSPRSGDLSVYWYQQSLDQGLQFLIQYYNGEERAKGNILERFSAQQFPDLHSELNLSSLELGDSALYFCASSVGDTQYFGPGTRLTVL.

The genes are TRBV9 and TRBJ2-1; D gene unclear. The CDR3 covers 15 residues. Germline-derived CDR1 and CDR2 are SGDLS and YYNGEE. With 0 bases removed from V and 0 bases from J, the gap between germline ends came to 7 bases. The CDR3 nucleotides are TGTGCCAGCAGCGTAGAAGGTCGCTCCTACAATGAGCAGTTCTTC. It yields the protein CASSVEGRSYNEQFF.

The CDR3 nucleotides are TGTGCCTGGAGCGTGCAAGTCACCGGGGAGCTGTTTTTT. This gives the protein CAWSVQVTGELFF. The rearrangement links TRBV30 to TRBJ2-2; D ambiguous. Germline CDR1 GTSNPN, CDR2 SVGIG (reference sequence). There are 13 residues in the CDR3. V shed 3 bases and J shed 4 bases, with 9 bases lying between them.